This T cell receptor beta chain originates from a study of identical twins. Donors uniformly comprised healthy Caucasians. The CDR3 has 15 residues. V lost 2 bases and J lost 6; bases outside the gene matches: 5. Germline V gene data show CDR1 as SGHRS and CDR2 as YFSETQ. TCRdb processed the 5' RACE reads anew with MiXCR; each CDR3 protein has one entry. Altogether under 800,000 distinct CDR3 sequences are present, 21% being singletons, with the ten largest covering more than 4%. These data were likewise used in another study, on T cells expressing NK-cell markers. That investigation notes: Among eight sequenced donors, seven carried HCMV seropositivity while one was seronegative. The study found dominant NKG2C+ clonotypes at about 1.0-8% of CD8+ T cells in about six donors.

The TCR was taken from a woman between 18 and 29 years old in good health. Sample: PBMCs. The chain recombines TRBV5-1 with TRBJ2-2, with 9 positions matching TRBD1. CDR3 region: CASSFLQGAPGELFF. The CDR3 DNA reads as TGCGCCAGCAGCTTCTTACAGGGGGCCCCCGGGGAGCTGTTTTTT.